This T cell receptor (beta chain) was profiled in a study of cytomegalovirus exposure and HLA in healthy donors. Points from the study as a whole: V- and J-gene trimming in TCR beta was tied to a missense DCLRE1C variant by an analysis performed later.

The PCR contained 60 Vbeta and 13 Jbeta primers. Using immunoSEQ multiplex PCR, the repertoire was profiled, and TCRdb retains in-frame clones only, with some absent. The repertoire holds about 130,000 clones, with around 83% as singletons. Details on this clone: What it binds is unknown.

The CDR3 spans 16 residues. The junction had 6 bases not matched to a gene; V was cut back by 5 bases and J by 0 bases. The V gene's germline CDR1 is SGHVS and CDR2 FNYEAQ. This TCR derives from a girl aged 2 to 9 in good health and CMV-seronegative. V usage is TRBV7-6 and J usage is TRBJ1-3; 8 bases match TRBD1. Specimen: PBMCs. CDR3 region: CASSRGQGHSGNTIYF. CDR3 coding DNA: TGTGCCAGCAGCCGTGGACAGGGCCACTCTGGAAACACCATATATTTT. Full variable domain (outside the CDR3, taken from reference TRBV7-6 and TRBJ1-3): GAGVSQSPRYKVTKRGQDVALRCDPISGHVSLYWYRQALGQGPEFLTYFNYEAQQDKSGLPNDRFSAERPEGSISTLTIQRTEQRDSAMYRCASSRGQGHSGNTIYFGEGSWLTVV.